This T cell receptor beta chain stems from a study of glioma-infiltrating T cells after dendritic cell vaccination. Looking at the study overall: Treatment, given 2003 to 2012, was autologous tumor lysate-pulsed dendritic cell vaccination.

V was cut by 5 bases and J by 10 bases, with 15 bases left in between. Germline CDR1 is KGHSH and CDR2 is LQKENI. The CDR3 totals 14 residues. This clone has only a few counts. Profiled with immunoSEQ multiplex PCR; TCRdb holds only in-frame clones, not every one. The sample lists under 40,000 clones, roughly 90% seen once, with roughly 2.3% in the top ten. The material was blood, obtained before dendritic cell vaccination. The gene calls are TRBV18 and TRBJ1-6; D may be TRBD1 (6 bases). This TCR derives from a human donor with glioblastoma. CDR3 sequence reads: CASSAAGERSPLHF. As DNA, the CDR3 is TGTGCCAGCTCAGCGGCAGGGGAGCGCTCACCCCTCCACTTT. Full variable domain (rest looked up from reference TRBV18 and TRBJ1-6): NAGVMQNPRHLVRRRGQEARLRCSPMKGHSHVYWYRQLPEEGLKFMVYLQKENIIDESGMPKERFSAEFPKEGPSILRIQQVVRGDSAAYFCASSAAGERSPLHFGNGTRLTVT.